Here is one TCR beta chain with its context. Trimming at V came to 4 bases and at J to 7 bases, leaving 7 bases not matched to a gene. The germline CDR1 and CDR2 sequences are MNHEY and SVGEGT. CDR3 length: 15 amino acids. The sample originates from a study of blood T cell repertoires in COVID-19. Clones were read by immunoSEQ multiplex PCR, and TCRdb kept only the in-frame ones, dropping some. This table holds 180,000 or so clones, 76% found once. The specimen sequenced was peripheral blood. The source is a woman aged 50 to 65 with active or convalescent COVID-19. The rearrangement links TRBV6-2 or TRBV6-3 to TRBJ1-6; 7 bases agree with TRBD1. CDR3: CASSSTGVGNSPLHF. Here the CDR3 DNA reads TGTGCCAGCAGTTCTACAGGGGTCGGGAATTCACCCCTCCACTTT.